This TCR beta chain was identified during a study of response to subunit inactivated influenza vaccine. TCRdb analysed the RT-PCR reads with MiXCR anew, one entry per CDR3 protein. This sample yields 450,000 to 550,000 distinct CDR3 sequences, of which 25% are seen a single time; 1.5% to 2% belongs to the top ten. This clonotype was seen only once. As yet, its antigen is unknown. Trimming pared 1 base from V and 2 bases from J, leaving 5 bases between. There are 13 residues in the CDR3. From germline, CDR1 is SNHLY and CDR2 FYNNEI. Overall study results and limits: The authors suggested that few new T cells are recruited per seasonal influenza vaccination.

This rearrangement joins TRBV2 to TRBJ2-5; D not resolved. This sequence originates from a man over 45 who received an inactivated influenza vaccine. The sequencing here drew on CD4+ T cells sorted from PBMCs, taken 5 to 6 days after vaccination. In DNA, the CDR3 is TGTGCCAGCAGTGAAGGGGGTCAAGAGACCCAGTACTTC. This gives the protein CASSEGGQETQYF.